What follows are 2 T cell receptor beta chains derived from one specimen sequenced in a study of shared clonotypes between healthy human individuals. TCRdb's copy holds only in-frame clones and misses some; the assay was immunoSEQ multiplex PCR. The sample holds 2,500,000 or so clones, 85% to 95% seen once. Specimen: naive CD4+ T cells from PBMCs. Subset described: CD45RA+ positively selected. The origin of the receptors is a man aged 18 to 29 in good health. Some clones in this sample may be carry-over from other donors' samples.

The chain is built from TRBV9 and TRBJ1-5, with TRBD1 as a possible D gene (6 bases). Trimming shortened V by 3 bases and J by 7 bases, and 14 bases separated the two germline ends. The germline CDR1 and CDR2 sequences are SGDLS and YYNGEE. This CDR3 is built from 14 residues. The CDR3 DNA follows: TGTGCCAGCAGCGGGGGGCAGGGCGACCAGCCCCAGCATTTT. It translates to CASSGGQGDQPQHF.

V gene TRBV7-2 combines with J gene TRBJ2-7; D not resolved. Germline CDR1 and CDR2: SGHTA and FQGNSA. Trimming shortened V by 5 bases and J by 0 bases, and 17 bases separated the two germline ends. This CDR3 spans 16 amino acids. The CDR3 nucleotides read TGTGCCAGCAGCCAGGCAGGCCACCGTGGCTCCTACGAGCAGTACTTC. Encoded protein: CASSQAGHRGSYEQYF.